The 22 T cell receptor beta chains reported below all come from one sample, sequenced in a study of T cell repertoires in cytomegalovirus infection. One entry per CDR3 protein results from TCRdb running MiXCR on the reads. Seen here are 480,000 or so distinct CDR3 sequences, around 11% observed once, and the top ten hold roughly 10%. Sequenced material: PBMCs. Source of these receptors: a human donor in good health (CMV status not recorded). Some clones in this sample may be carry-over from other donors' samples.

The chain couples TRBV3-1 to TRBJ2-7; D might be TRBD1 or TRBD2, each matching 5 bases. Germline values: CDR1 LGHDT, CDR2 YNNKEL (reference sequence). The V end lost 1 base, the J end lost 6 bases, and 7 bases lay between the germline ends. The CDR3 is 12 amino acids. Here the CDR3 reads CASSQGGGEQYF. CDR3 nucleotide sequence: TGTGCCAGCAGCCAAGGTGGGGGCGAGCAGTACTTC.

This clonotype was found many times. CDR3 amino acids: CASSLTQGENEQFF. The CDR3 DNA sequence: TGTGCCAGCAGCCTCACACAGGGGGAAAATGAGCAGTTCTTC. The chain joins TRBV7-9 to TRBJ2-1; 8 bases match TRBD1. Germline V CDR1 and CDR2: SEHNR, FQNEAQ (reference sequence). The junction had 7 bases not matched to a gene; V was cut back by 5 bases and J by 7 bases. CDR3 length: 14 amino acids.

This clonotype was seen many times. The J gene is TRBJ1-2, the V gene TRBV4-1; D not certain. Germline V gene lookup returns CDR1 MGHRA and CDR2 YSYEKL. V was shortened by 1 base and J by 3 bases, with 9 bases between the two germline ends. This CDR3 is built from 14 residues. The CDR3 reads CASSQAPEDYGYTF. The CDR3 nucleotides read TGCGCCAGCAGCCAAGCTCCCGAGGACTATGGCTACACCTTC.

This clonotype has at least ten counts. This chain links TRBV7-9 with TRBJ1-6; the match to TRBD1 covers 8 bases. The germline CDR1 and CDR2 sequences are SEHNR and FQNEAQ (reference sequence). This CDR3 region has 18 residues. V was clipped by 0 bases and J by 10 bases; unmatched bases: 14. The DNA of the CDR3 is TGTGCCAGCAGCTTAGCGGGAAGTAGTATTGGACAGGGATCACCCCTCCACTTT. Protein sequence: CASSLAGSSIGQGSPLHF.

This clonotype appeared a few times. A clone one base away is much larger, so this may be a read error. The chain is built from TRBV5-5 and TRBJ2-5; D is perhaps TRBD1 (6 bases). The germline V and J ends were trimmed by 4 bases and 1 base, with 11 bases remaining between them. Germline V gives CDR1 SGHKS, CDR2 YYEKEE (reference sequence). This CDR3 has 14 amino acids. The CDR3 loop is CASSVGQFQETQYF. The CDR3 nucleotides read TGTGCCAGCAGCGTCGGACAGTTCCAAGAGACCCAGTACTTC.

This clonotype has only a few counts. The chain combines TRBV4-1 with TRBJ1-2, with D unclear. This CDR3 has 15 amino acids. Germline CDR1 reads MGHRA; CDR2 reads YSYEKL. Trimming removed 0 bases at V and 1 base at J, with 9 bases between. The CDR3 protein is CASSQDHTDNYGYTF. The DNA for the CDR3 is TGCGCCAGCAGCCAAGATCACACCGATAACTATGGCTACACCTTC.

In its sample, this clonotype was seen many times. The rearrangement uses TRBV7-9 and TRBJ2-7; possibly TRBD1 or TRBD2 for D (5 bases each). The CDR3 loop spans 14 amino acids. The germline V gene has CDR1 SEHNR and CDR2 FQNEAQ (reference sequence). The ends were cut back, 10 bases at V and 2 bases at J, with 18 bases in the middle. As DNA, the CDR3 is TGTGCCATACAGCCGGGACGGGGAACCTACGAGCAGTACTTC. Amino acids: CAIQPGRGTYEQYF. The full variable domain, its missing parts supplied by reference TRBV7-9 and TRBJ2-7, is DTGVSQNPRHKITKRGQNVTFRCDPISEHNRLYWYRQTLGQGPEFLTYFQNEAQLEKSRLLSDRFSAERPKGSFSTLEIQRTEQGDSAMYLCAIQPGRGTYEQYFGPGTRLTVT.

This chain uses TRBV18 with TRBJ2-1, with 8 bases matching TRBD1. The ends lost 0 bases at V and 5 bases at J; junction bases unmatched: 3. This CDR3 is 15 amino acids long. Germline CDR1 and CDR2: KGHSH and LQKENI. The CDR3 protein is CASSPPTGVDNEQFF. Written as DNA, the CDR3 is TGTGCCAGCTCACCACCGACAGGGGTGGACAATGAGCAGTTCTTC.

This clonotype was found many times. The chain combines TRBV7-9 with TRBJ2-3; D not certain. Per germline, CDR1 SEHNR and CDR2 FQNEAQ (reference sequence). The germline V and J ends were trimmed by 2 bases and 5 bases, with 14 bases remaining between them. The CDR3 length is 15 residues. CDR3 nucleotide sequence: TGTGCCAGCAGCTTATTTTCGAGCCCCCTAGATACGCAGTATTTT. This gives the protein CASSLFSSPLDTQYF.

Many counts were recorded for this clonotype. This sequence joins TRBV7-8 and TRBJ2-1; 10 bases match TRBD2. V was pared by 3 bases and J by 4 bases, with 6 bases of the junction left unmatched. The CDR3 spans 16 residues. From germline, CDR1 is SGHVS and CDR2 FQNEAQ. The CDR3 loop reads CASSLDLAGVYNEQFF. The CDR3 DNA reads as TGTGCCAGCAGCTTGGATCTAGCGGGGGTTTACAATGAGCAGTTCTTC.

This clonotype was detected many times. The CDR3 region has the DNA TGCAGTGCTTTTGAGGGCCTTATGGGCAATGAGCAGTTCTTC. Its protein product is CSAFEGLMGNEQFF. The rearrangement uses TRBV20-1 and TRBJ2-1; a possible D gene is TRBD2 (5 bases). Trimming left V 5 bases short and J 6 bases short, with 17 bases between. Germline V lookup: CDR1 DFQATT, CDR2 SNEGSKA (reference sequence). The CDR3 spans 14 residues.

The DNA of the CDR3 is TGTGCCAGCAGTCCGGACAGGGGAACCTCCTACGAGCAGTACTTC. Its translation: CASSPDRGTSYEQYF. The chain carries TRBV28 and TRBJ2-7, with TRBD1 matching over 9 bases. The V segment lost 5 bases and the J segment 0 bases; nucleotides outside the gene matches: 5. The length of the CDR3 is 15 residues. Germline V gene lookup returns CDR1 MDHEN and CDR2 SYDVKM.

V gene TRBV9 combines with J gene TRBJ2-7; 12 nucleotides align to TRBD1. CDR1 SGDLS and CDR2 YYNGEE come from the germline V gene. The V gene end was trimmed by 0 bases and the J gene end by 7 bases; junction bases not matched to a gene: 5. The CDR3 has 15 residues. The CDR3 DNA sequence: TGTGCCAGCAGCGTAGGGGGACAGGGGGCAGGGGAGCAGTACTTC. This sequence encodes CASSVGGQGAGEQYF.

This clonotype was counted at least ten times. The CDR3 reads CSAKGLSGMNTEAFF. CDR3 nucleotide sequence: TGCAGTGCTAAGGGTCTCTCGGGGATGAACACTGAAGCTTTCTTT. J is TRBJ1-1 and V is TRBV20-1, with D uncertain. Germline loops: CDR1 DFQATT, CDR2 SNEGSKA (reference sequence). The CDR3 sequence is 15 residues long. V shed 4 bases and J shed 0 bases, with 15 bases lying between them.

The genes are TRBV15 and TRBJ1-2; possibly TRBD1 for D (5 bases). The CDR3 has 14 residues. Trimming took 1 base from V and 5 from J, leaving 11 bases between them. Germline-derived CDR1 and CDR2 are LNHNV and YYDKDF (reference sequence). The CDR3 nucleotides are TGTGCCACCAGCAGAGGGATGGGGGGGTATGGCTACACCTTC. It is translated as CATSRGMGGYGYTF.

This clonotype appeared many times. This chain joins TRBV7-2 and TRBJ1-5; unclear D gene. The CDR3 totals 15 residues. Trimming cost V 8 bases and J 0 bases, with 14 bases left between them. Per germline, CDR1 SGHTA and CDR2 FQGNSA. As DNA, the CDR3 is TGTGCCAGCTCCCCCGGCCAGACTAGCAATCAGCCCCAGCATTTT. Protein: CASSPGQTSNQPQHF. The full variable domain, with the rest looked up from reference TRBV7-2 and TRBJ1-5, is GAGVSQSPSNKVTEKGKDVELRCDPISGHTALYWYRQSLGQGLEFLIYFQGNSAPDKSGLPSDRFSAERTGGSVSTLTIQRTQQEDSAVYLCASSPGQTSNQPQHFGDGTRLSIL.

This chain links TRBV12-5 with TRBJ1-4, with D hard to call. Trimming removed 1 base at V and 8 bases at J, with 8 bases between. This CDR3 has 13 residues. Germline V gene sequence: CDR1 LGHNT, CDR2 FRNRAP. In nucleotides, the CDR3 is TGTGCTAGTGGTTTGGCCGATGAGGAAAAACTGTTTTTT. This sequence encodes CASGLADEEKLFF.

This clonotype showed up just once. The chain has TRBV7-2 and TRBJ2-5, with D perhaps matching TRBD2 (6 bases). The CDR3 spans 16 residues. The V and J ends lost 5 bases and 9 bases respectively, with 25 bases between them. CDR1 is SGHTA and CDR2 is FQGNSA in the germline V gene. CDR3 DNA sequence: TGTGCCAGCAGCCCGCACGCGACTGGAGGGAGTGACTCCCAGTACTTC. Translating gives CASSPHATGGSDSQYF.

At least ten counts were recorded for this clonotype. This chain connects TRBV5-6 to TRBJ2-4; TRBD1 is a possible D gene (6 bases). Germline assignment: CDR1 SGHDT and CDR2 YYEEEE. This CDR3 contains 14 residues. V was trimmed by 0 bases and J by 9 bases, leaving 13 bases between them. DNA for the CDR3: TGTGCCAGCAGCTTGGCCCAGGGGTCAGGCATTCAGTACTTC. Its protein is CASSLAQGSGIQYF.

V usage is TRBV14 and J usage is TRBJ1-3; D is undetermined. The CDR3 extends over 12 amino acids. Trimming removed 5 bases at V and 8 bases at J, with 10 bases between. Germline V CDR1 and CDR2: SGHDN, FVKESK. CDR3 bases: TGTGCCAGCAGCTCATGGGTGGACACCATATATTTT. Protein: CASSSWVDTIYF.

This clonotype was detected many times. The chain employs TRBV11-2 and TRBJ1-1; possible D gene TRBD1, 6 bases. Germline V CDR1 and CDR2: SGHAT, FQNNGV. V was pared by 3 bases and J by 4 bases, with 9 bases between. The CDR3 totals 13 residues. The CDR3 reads CASSLGRGTEAFF. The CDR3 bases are TGTGCCAGCAGCTTGGGCAGGGGCACTGAAGCTTTCTTT.

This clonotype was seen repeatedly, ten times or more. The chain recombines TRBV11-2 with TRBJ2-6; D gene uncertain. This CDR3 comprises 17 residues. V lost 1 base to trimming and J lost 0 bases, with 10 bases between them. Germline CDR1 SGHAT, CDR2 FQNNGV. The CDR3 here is CASSLGQALSGANVLTF. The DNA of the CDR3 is TGTGCCAGCAGCTTAGGGCAGGCGCTCTCTGGGGCCAACGTCCTGACTTTC. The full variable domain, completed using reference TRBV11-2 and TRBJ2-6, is EAGVAQSPRYKIIEKRQSVAFWCNPISGHATLYWYQQILGQGPKLLIQFQNNGVVDDSQLPKDRFSAERLKGVDSTLKIQPAKLEDSAVYLCASSLGQALSGANVLTFGAGSRLTVL.